The present entry profiles one TCR beta chain with its context. The antigen is not known. A junction boundary mismatches the germline segment, possibly from a read error. These data come from a study of cytomegalovirus exposure and HLA in healthy donors. On the study more broadly: Of all 360 or so donors who were genotyped, roughly 85% belonged to the Caucasian-associated ancestry cluster. Notes on the study in general: In vitro data verified three CMV-associated chains as specific for CMV antigens. For most TCR beta V segments, an earlier analysis put the productive rate at about 87% or about 30% of the time.

The germline CDR1 and CDR2 sequences are SGHTA and FQGTGA. The CDR3 extends over 16 amino acids. The primer mix had 60 Vbeta and 13 Jbeta primers. TCRdb's copy holds only in-frame clones and misses some; the assay was immunoSEQ multiplex PCR. The sample carries some 150,000 clones, roughly 81% recorded once. The chain joins TRBV7-3 to TRBJ2-7; TRBD2 agrees at 7 bases. Source material: PBMCs. The source of this sequence is a young woman in good health and CMV-seronegative. The CDR3 region is CASSLTGGSEEYEQSF. CDR3 bases: TGTGCCAGCAGCTTAACGGGCGGGAGCGAGGAGTACGAGCAGTCCTTC.